These T cell receptor beta chains were read from a single sample in a study of blood T cell repertoires in COVID-19. TCRdb keeps only in-frame clones here, not all; method: immunoSEQ multiplex PCR. This sample has 110,000 or so clones, with over 60% found just once. The sequenced sample consisted of peripheral blood. Source of these receptors: a human donor in a cohort sampled during active or convalescent COVID-19. Both conserved end residues are part of each CDR3. The size field is filled for only some rows; it gives once, few, many or a size class.

clone_size	v_call	j_call	cdr3_aa
many	TRBV19	TRBJ1-1	CASSIAQGAGTEAFF
NA	TRBV5-1	TRBJ1-2	CASSRDTYGYTF
NA	TRBV7-9	TRBJ2-1	CASSLGTGRHNEQFF
NA	TRBV25-1	TRBJ1-1	CASSEPGQGEAFF
NA	TRBV15	TRBJ2-7	CATSRVPRGSYEQYF
NA	TRBV5-1	TRBJ1-4	CASSLMGQGDEKLFF
NA	TRBV5-1	TRBJ2-7	CASSQLAGESYEQYF
NA	TRBV6-1	TRBJ1-1	CASSELRRASTEAFF
NA	TRBV27	TRBJ2-3	CASSGIVDTQYF
NA	TRBV4-3	TRBJ1-1	CASSHKLTWLNTEAFF
NA	TRBV4-1	TRBJ2-2	CASSQVSGIGELFF
NA	TRBV2	TRBJ2-5	CASSENGRAVTETQYF
NA	TRBV7-8	TRBJ2-7	CASKDGNYEQYF
NA	TRBV7-3	TRBJ2-5	CASSRNREETQYF
once	TRBV30	TRBJ1-2	CAWSLIRGDYGYTF
NA	TRBV11-3	TRBJ2-3	CASSLGQHWSTDTQYF
NA	TRBV4-1	TRBJ2-1	CASSPYGASADEQFF
NA	TRBV6-4	TRBJ2-1	CASSPGGGRYNEQFF
once	TRBV3-1/TRBV3-2	TRBJ2-5	CASTQGGRGETQYF
NA	TRBV29-1	TRBJ2-7	CSAEFSIRLAGIYSYEQYF
NA	TRBV4-2	TRBJ2-7	CASSQATGSYEQYF
NA	TRBV14	TRBJ1-1	CASSQNTVTEAFF
NA	TRBV18	TRBJ2-5	CASSPPTGRETQYF
NA	TRBV7-8	TRBJ1-1	CASSLPPPTGQMNTEAFF
NA	TRBV7-9	TRBJ1-1	CASSLVVGQGFRDEAFF
NA	TRBV7-8	TRBJ1-1	CASSLTYRGEENTEAFF
NA	TRBV6-2/TRBV6-3	TRBJ2-1	CASSRSAYNEQFF
NA	TRBV6-5	TRBJ1-2	CASSSEGYTF
NA	TRBV5-1	TRBJ1-2	CASSLVPQGSGGYTF
NA	TRBV5-1	TRBJ1-1	CASSVGQANTEAFF
NA	TRBV27	TRBJ1-1	CASSPPPRTEAFF
NA	TRBV19	TRBJ2-3	CASSPTGTPRGTQYF
NA	TRBV7-2	TRBJ2-2	CASSSDFTGELFF
NA	TRBV6-2/TRBV6-3	TRBJ1-2	CASSRGQGADGYTF
NA	TRBV12-3/TRBV12-4	TRBJ2-3	CASSAQGTDTQYF
NA	TRBV15	TRBJ2-3	CATSRDPSAFLVADTQYF
NA	TRBV29-1	TRBJ1-4	CSVDFSGTNEKLFF
NA	TRBV11-1	TRBJ2-1	CASSLGTNEQFF
NA	TRBV20-1	TRBJ1-2	CSATGDYGYTF
few	TRBV5-4	TRBJ2-5	CASSPGQFQETQYF
NA	TRBV9	TRBJ2-2	CASSVGLGELFF
NA	TRBV19	TRBJ1-5	CASSPGTTSNQPQHF
few	TRBV29-1	TRBJ2-5	CSVSAGVTETQYF
NA	TRBV11-2	TRBJ1-1	CASRHPPGSTEAFF
NA	TRBV5-1	TRBJ1-1	CASSGGLTEAFF
few	TRBV4-3	TRBJ1-5	CASSPGVNQPQHF
NA	TRBV5-6	TRBJ1-1	CASSFGYLASEAFF
NA	TRBV6-6	TRBJ2-3	CASSYSIQGKADTQYF
NA	TRBV6-2/TRBV6-3	TRBJ2-1	CASSPGLAGSEQFF
few	TRBV6-2/TRBV6-3	TRBJ1-5	CASSDRAPQPQHF
NA	TRBV7-9	TRBJ2-2	CASRSWVAVLFF
NA	TRBV15	TRBJ1-1	CATCPHRGRFTEAFF
NA	TRBV4-1	TRBJ1-3	CASSHLTDSGNTIYF
NA	TRBV6-2/TRBV6-3	TRBJ2-7	CASSYSLTGGSYEQYF
NA	TRBV5-1	TRBJ2-2	CASSLLEGSTGELFF
NA	TRBV6-5	TRBJ1-4	CASSYSLRSSEKLFF
many	TRBV27	TRBJ2-7	CASSPSYSSYEQYF
few	TRBV19	TRBJ1-2	CASSSNNRAHGYTF
NA	TRBV18	TRBJ2-4	CASSPDGLAKNIQYF